This T cell receptor (beta chain) appears in the sequencing data of a study of T cell repertoires in cytomegalovirus infection. Study background: CMV infection and matching HLA type were both indicated by public TCR beta signatures.

V lost 6 bases, J lost 5 bases, and 16 bases lay in between. This CDR3 spans 14 amino acids. The germline V gene has CDR1 MNHEY and CDR2 SVGAGI. This clonotype was counted only a few times. TCRdb independently ran MiXCR on the reads; one entry per CDR3 protein. The repertoire holds more than 500,000 distinct CDR3 sequences, with more than 15% as singletons. This chain links TRBV6-5 with TRBJ1-2, with D perhaps matching TRBD1 (6 bases). Specimen: CD8+ T cells from PBMCs. This clonotype was sampled from a human donor in good health (CMV status not recorded). Some clones in this sample may be carry-over from other donors' samples. CDR3 sequence reads: CASRFRGEGYGYTF. DNA for the CDR3: TGTGCCAGCAGGTTCAGGGGAGAAGGATATGGCTACACCTTC.